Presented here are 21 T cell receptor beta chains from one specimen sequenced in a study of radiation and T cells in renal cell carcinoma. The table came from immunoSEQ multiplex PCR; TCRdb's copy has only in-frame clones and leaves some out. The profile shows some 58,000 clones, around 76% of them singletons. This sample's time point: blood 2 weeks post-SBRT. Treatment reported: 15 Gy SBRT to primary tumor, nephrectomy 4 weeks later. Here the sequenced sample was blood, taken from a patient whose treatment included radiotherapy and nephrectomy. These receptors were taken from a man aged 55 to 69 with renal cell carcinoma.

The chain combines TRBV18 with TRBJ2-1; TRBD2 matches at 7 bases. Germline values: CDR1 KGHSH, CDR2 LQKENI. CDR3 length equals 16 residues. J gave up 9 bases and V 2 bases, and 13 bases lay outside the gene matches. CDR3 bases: TGTGCCAGCTCACCATTTTCTAGCGGCGCCTCCCCTGAGCAGTTCTTC. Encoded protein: CASSPFSSGASPEQFF. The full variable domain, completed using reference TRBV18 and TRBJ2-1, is NAGVMQNPRHLVRRRGQEARLRCSPMKGHSHVYWYRQLPEEGLKFMVYLQKENIIDESGMPKERFSAEFPKEGPSILRIQQVVRGDSAAYFCASSPFSSGASPEQFFGPGTRLTVL.

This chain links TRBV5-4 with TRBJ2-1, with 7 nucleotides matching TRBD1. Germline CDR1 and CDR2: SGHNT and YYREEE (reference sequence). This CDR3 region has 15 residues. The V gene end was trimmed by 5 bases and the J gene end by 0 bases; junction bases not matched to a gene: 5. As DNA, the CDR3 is TGTGCCAGCAGTGCGGACAGGAACTCCTACAATGAGCAGTTCTTC. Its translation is CASSADRNSYNEQFF.

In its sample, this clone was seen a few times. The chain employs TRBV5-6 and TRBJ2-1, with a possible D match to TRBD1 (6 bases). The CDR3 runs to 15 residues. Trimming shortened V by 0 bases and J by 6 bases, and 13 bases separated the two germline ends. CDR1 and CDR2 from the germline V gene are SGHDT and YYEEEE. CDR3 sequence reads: CASSLVAGVVNEQFF. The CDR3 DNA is TGTGCCAGCAGCTTGGTGGCAGGGGTCGTCAATGAGCAGTTCTTC.

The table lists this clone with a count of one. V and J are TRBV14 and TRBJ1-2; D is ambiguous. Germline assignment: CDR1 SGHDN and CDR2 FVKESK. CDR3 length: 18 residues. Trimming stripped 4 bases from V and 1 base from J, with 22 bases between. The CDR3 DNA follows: TGTGCCAGCAGCCTCCTAAATATGTCATATTATCTTAACTATGGCTACACCTTC. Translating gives CASSLLNMSYYLNYGYTF.

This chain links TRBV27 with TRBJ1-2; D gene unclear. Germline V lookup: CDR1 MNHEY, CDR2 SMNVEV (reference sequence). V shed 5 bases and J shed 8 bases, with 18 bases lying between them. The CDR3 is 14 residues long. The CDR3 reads CASSATNQPGGYTF. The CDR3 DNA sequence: TGTGCCAGCAGTGCAACCAATCAGCCGGGGGGCTACACCTTC.

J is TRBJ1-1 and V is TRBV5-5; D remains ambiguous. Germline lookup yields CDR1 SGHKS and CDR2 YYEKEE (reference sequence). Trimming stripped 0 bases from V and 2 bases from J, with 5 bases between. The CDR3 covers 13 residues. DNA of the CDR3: TGTGCCAGCAGCTTGGTGGATAACACTGAAGCTTTCTTT. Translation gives CASSLVDNTEAFF.

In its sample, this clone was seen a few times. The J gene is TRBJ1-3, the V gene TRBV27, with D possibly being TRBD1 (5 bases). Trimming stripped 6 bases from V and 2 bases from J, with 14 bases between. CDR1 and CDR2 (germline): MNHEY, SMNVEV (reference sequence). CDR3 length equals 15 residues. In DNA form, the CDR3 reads TGTGCCAGCAGGCGTGACAGAGACCCTGGAAACACCATATATTTT. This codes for CASRRDRDPGNTIYF.

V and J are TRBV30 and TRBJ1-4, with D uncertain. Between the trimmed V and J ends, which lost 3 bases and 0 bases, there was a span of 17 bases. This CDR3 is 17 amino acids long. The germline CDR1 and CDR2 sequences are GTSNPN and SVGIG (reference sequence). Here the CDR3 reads CAWSQFDLSPTNEKLFF. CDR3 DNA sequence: TGTGCCTGGAGCCAATTCGACCTATCTCCAACTAATGAAAAACTGTTTTTT.

The CDR3 is CASGRPNYGYTF. CDR3 in DNA: TGTGCCAGTGGACGGCCTAACTATGGCTACACCTTC. The V gene is TRBV6-5, the J gene TRBJ1-2, with D unclear. CDR3 length: 12 residues. With 9 bases removed from V and 0 bases from J, the gap between germline ends came to 8 bases. Germline loops: CDR1 MNHEY, CDR2 SVGAGI.

The CDR3 DNA reads as TGTGCCAGCAGTTCAAGCCCGGGTCGGTACGTAAACGTCCTGACTTTC. It specifies CASSSSPGRYVNVLTF. This chain joins TRBV2 and TRBJ2-6; D is ambiguous. This CDR3 contains 16 residues. Trimming stripped 5 bases from V and 10 bases from J, with 21 bases between. Germline-derived CDR1 and CDR2 are SNHLY and FYNNEI.

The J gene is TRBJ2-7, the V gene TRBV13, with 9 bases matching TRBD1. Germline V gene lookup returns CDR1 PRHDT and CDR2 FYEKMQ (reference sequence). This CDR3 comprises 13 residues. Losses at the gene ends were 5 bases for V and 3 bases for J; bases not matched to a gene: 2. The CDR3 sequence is CASSPGQGYEQYF. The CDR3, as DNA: TGTGCCAGCAGCCCGGGACAGGGCTACGAGCAGTACTTC. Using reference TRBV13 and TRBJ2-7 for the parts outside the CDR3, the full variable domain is AAGVIQSPRHLIKEKRETATLKCYPIPRHDTVYWYQQGPGQDPQFLISFYEKMQSDKGSIPDRFSAQQFSDYHSELNMSSLELGDSALYFCASSPGQGYEQYFGPGTRLTVT.

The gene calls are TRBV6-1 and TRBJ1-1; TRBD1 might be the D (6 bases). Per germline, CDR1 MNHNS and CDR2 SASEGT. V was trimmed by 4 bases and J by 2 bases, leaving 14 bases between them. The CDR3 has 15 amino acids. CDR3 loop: CASSVDTGRNTEAFF. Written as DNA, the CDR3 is TGTGCCAGCAGTGTTGATACAGGGCGTAACACTGAAGCTTTCTTT.

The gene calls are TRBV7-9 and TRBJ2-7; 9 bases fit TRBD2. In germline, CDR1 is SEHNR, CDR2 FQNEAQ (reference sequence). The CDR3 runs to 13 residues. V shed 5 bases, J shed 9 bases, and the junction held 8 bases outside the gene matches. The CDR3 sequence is CASSPLTSGRQYV. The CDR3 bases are TGTGCCAGCAGCCCGCTGACTAGCGGACGGCAGTACGTC.

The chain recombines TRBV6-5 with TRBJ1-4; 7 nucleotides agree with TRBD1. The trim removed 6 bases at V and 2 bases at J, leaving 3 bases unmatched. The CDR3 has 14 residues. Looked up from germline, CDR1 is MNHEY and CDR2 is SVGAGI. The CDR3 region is CASSETGTNEKLFF. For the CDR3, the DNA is TGTGCCAGCAGCGAGACAGGGACTAATGAAAAACTGTTTTTT.

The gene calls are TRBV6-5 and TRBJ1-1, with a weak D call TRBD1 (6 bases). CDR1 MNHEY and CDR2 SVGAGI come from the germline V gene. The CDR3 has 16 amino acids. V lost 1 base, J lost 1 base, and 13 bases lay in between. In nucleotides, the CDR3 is TGTGCCAGCAGTTACTTCGGGGGCCCAGAGAACACTGAAGCTTTCTTT. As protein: CASSYFGGPENTEAFF.

The CDR3 sequence is CATRPTGTVDTEAFF. For the CDR3, the DNA is TGTGCCACCAGGCCGACCGGGACTGTAGACACTGAAGCTTTCTTT. The chain carries TRBV15 and TRBJ1-1, with D tentatively TRBD1 (5 bases). V was cut by 6 bases and J by 3 bases, with 17 bases left in between. CDR3 size: 15 residues. Per germline, CDR1 LNHNV and CDR2 YYDKDF (reference sequence). Combining the CDR3 with reference TRBV15 and TRBJ1-1 gives the whole variable domain DAMVIQNPRYQVTQFGKPVTLSCSQTLNHNVMYWYQQKSSQAPKLLFHYYDKDFNNEADTPDNFQSRRPNTSFCFLDIRSPGLGDTAMYLCATRPTGTVDTEAFFGQGTRLTVV.

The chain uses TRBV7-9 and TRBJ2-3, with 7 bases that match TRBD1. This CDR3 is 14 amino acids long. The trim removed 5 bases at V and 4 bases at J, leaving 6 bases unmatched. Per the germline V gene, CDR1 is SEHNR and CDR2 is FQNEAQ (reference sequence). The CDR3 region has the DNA TGTGCCAGCAGCCCACAGGGGAGAGCAGATACGCAGTATTTT. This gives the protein CASSPQGRADTQYF.

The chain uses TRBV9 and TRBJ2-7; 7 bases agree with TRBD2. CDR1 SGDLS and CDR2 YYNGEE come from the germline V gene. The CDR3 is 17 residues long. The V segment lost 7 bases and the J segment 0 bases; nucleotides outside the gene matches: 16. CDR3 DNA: TGTGCCAGCCTCTCACCTTGGGGGGGGGTTAGCTCCTACGAGCAGTACGTC. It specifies CASLSPWGGVSSYEQYV.

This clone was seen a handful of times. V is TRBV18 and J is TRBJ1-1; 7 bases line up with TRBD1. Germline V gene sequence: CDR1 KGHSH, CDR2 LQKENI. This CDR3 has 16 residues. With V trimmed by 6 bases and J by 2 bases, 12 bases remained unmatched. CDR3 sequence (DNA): TGTGCCAGCTCCCCCGGGTCGACAGGGCTTAACACTGAAGCTTTCTTT. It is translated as CASSPGSTGLNTEAFF.

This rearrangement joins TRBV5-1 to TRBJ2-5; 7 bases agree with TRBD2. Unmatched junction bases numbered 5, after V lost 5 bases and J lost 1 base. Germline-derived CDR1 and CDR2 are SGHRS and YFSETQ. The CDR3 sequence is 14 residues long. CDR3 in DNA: TGCGCCAGCAGTCCCACTAGCGTCCAAGAGACCCAGTACTTC. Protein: CASSPTSVQETQYF.

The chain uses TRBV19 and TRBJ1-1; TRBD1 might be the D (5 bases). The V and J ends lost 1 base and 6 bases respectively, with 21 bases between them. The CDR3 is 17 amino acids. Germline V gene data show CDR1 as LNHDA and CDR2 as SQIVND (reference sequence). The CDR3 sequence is CASSIVSGRQGVSEAFF. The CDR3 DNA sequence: TGTGCCAGTAGTATAGTTTCGGGGCGGCAGGGCGTCTCTGAAGCTTTCTTT.